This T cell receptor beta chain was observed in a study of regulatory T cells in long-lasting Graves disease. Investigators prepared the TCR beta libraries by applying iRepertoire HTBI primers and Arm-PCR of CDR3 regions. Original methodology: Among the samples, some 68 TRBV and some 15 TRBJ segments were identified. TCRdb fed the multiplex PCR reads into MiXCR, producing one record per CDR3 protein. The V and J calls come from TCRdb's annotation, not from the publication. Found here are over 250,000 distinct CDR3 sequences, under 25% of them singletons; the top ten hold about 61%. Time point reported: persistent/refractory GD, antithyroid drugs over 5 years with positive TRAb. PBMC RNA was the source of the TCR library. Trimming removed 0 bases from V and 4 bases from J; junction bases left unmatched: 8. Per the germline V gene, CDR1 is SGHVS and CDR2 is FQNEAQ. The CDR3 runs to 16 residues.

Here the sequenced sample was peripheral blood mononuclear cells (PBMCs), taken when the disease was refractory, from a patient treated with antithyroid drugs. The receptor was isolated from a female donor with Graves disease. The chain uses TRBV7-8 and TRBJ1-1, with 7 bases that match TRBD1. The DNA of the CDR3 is TGTGCCAGCAGCTTAGCGGGCAGGGGGGTGGGCACTGAAGCTTTCTTT. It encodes CASSLAGRGVGTEAFF. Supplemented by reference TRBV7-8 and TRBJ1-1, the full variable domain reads GAGVSQSPRYKVAKRGQDVALRCDPISGHVSLFWYQQALGQGPEFLTYFQNEAQLDKSGLPSDRFFAERPEGSVSTLKIQRTQQEDSAVYLCASSLAGRGVGTEAFFGQGTRLTVV.